Detailed here is one T cell receptor beta chain. The antigen is not known. The protocol was immunoSEQ multiplex PCR, while the TCRdb copy is restricted to in-frame clones and leaves out a portion. Among about 54,000 clones listed, roughly 81% were seen once. V was shortened by 6 bases and J by 0 bases, with 18 bases between the two germline ends. Germline V gives CDR1 SGHVS, CDR2 FQNEAQ. The CDR3 is 17 residues long. The sample belongs to a study of OX40 agonist ivuxolimab in advanced cancers. Study observations and caveats: Both blood CD4+ and CD8+ T cells showed clonal growth by week 6 at 0.1 to 3.0 mg/kg.

The material was CD4+ or CD8+ T cells sorted from blood, obtained in a trial of the OX40 agonist ivuxolimab. This chain connects TRBV7-8 to TRBJ1-3; D is possibly TRBD1 (6 bases). This TCR derives from an adult with an advanced solid tumor such as melanoma, head and neck, liver or kidney cancer. The CDR3 nucleotides read TGTGCCAGCAGGGACCACAGGGTGGGTAGCTCTGGAAACACCATATATTTT. It specifies CASRDHRVGSSGNTIYF.